This TCR beta chain was found in a study of blood T cell repertoires in COVID-19. Overall study: Specimens from acute and convalescent COVID-19 originated in the United States, Italy and Spain.

How the authors handled the data: Scientists estimated how many nucleated cells there were by amplifying reference gene primers. Sequencing used immunoSEQ multiplex PCR; TCRdb keeps in-frame clones, though not all of them. Clone size and the V and J calls come from that table; the DNA yielded D and trimming. The data hold roughly 180,000 clones, with 75% to 85% observed a single time. Per the germline V gene, CDR1 is SGHDN and CDR2 is FVKESK. CDR3 length: 14 residues. V trimming: 3 bases; J trimming: 6 bases; junction bases outside the gene matches: 6. This clone appeared once. The chain is built from TRBV14 and TRBJ2-3; TRBD2 aligns across 7 bases. The sequencing sample was made of peripheral blood. This receptor was obtained from a woman aged 60 to 75 with COVID-19, enrolled during active disease. This chain's CDR3 is CASSQVGGIDTQYF. The CDR3 nucleotides read TGTGCCAGCAGCCAGGTCGGGGGGATCGATACGCAGTATTTT.